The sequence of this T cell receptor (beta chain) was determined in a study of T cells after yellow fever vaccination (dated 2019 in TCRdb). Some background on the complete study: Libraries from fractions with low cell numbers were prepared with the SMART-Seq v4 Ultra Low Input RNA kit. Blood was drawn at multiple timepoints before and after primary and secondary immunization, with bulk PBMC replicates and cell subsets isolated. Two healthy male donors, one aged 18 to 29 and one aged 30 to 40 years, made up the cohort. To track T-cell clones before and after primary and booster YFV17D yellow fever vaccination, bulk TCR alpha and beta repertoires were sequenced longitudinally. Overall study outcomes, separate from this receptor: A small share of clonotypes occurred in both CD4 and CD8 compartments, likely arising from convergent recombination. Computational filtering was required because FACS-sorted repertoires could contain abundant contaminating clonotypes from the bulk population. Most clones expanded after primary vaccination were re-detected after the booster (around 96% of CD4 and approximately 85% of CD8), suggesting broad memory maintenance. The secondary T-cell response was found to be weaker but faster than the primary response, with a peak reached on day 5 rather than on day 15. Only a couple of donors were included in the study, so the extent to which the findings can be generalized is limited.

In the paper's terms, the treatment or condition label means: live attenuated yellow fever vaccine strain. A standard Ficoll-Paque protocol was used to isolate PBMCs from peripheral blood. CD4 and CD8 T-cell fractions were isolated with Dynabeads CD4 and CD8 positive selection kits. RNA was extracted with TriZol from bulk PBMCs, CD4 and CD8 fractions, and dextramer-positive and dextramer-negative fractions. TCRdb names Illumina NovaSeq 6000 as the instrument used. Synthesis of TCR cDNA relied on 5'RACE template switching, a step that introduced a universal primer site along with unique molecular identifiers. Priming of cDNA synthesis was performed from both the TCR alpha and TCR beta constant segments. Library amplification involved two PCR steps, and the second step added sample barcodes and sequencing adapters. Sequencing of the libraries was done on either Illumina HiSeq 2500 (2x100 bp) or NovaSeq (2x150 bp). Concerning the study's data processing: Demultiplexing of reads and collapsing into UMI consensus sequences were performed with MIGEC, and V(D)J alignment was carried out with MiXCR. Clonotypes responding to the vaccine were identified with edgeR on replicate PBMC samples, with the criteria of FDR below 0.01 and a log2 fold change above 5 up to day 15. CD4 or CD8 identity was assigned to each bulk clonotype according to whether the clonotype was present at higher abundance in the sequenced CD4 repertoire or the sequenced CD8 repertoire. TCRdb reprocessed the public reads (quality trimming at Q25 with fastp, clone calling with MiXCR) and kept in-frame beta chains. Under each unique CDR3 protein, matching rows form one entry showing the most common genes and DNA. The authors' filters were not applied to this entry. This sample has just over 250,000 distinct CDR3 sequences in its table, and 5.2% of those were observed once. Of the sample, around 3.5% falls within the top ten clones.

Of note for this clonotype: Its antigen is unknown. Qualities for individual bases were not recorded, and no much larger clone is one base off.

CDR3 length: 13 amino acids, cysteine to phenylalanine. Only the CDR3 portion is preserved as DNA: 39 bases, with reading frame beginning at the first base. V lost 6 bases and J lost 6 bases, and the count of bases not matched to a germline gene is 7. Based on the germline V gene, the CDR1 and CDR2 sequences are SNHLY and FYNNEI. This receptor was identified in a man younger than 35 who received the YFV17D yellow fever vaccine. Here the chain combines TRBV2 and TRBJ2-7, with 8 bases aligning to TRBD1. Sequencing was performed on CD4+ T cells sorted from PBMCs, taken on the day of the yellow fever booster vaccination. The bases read TGTGCCAGCAGGGGGACAGGCCCGGGCGAGCAGTACTTC. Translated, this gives CASRGTGPGEQYF.